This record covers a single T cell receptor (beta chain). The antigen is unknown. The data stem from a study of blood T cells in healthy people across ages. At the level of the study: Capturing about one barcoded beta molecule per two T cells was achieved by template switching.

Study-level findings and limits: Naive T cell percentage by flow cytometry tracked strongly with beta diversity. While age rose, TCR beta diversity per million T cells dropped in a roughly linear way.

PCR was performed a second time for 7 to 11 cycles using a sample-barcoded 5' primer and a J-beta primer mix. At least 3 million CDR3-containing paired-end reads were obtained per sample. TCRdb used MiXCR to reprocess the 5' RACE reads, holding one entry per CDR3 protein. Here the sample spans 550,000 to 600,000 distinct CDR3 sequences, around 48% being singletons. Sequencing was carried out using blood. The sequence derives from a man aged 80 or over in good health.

The CDR3 reads CASSYPGTGFDEQFF. The CDR3 DNA reads as TGTGCCAGCAGTTATCCCGGGACAGGGTTCGATGAGCAGTTCTTC. V and J are TRBV27 and TRBJ2-1; TRBD1 agrees at 9 bases. The CDR3 has 15 residues. The germline V gene has CDR1 MNHEY and CDR2 SMNVEV (reference sequence). The V and J ends lost 4 bases and 8 bases, in that order; junction bases with no gene match: 9.